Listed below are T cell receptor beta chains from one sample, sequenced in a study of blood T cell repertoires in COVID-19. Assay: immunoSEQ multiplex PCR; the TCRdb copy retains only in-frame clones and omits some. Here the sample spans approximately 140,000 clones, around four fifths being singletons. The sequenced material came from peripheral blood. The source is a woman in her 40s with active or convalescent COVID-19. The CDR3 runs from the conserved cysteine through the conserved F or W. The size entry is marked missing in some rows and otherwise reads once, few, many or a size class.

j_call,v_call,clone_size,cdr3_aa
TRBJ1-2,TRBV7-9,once,CASSLSETAIYGYTF
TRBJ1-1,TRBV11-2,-,CASSLDYPPGPGDTEAFF
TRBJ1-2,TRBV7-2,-,CASSEVRFYGYTF
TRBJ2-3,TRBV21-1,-,CASSKGREGSTDTQYF
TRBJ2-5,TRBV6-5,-,CAMARTGREETQYF
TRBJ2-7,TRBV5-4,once,CASRPDRASYEQYF
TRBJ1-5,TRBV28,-,CATLPIDTNQPQHF
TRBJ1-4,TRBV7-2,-,CASSLVKGRWGNEKLFF
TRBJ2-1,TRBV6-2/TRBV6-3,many,CASSYSTSGVSSYNEQFF
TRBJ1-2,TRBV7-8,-,CASSKSGGWGGYTF
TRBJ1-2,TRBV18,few,CASSPTGTYGYTF
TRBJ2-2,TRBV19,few,CASSIALGLATGELFF
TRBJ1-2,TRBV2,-,CASRLDRTGPYGYTF
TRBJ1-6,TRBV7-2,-,CASSFTGGRSPLHF
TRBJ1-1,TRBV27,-,CASRSTGSTEAFF
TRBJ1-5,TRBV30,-,CAWSPRQSYSNQPQHF
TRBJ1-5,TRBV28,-,CASSLRGPGQPQHF
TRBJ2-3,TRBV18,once,CASSPEGTQYF